A single sample gave rise to the 16 T cell receptor beta chains below, sequenced in a study of T-cell reconstitution after alpha-beta-depleted transplantation in children. A TCRbeta library incorporating unique molecular identifiers was prepared. MiXCR, run by TCRdb on the PCR reads, gives a single entry per CDR3 protein. The data show about 48,000 distinct CDR3 sequences, approximately 6% seen once. The sample was PBMCs, mostly from graft donor cells, taken 60 days after TCRalphabeta/CD19-depleted stem cell transplant. All receptors come from a female patient aged 2 to 10 who had a stem cell transplant for aplastic anemia, so the T cells may come from the graft donor.

This clonotype was observed a handful of times. CDR3 coding DNA: TGTGCCAGCTCACCCGGGGGGCAAGAGACCCAGTACTTC. This sequence encodes CASSPGGQETQYF. This rearrangement joins TRBV18 to TRBJ2-5; 7 bases map to TRBD2. Germline lookup yields CDR1 KGHSH and CDR2 LQKENI. After removal of 3 bases from V and 2 bases from J, the junction contained 0 bases not matched to a gene. The CDR3 runs 13 residues.

For this clonotype: This may arise from a read error, as a much more abundant clone is one base away. The chain carries TRBV20-1 and TRBJ2-1; D remains ambiguous. V was trimmed by 5 bases and J by 0 bases, leaving 11 bases between them. Germline CDR1 and CDR2: DFQATT and SNEGSKA (reference sequence). The CDR3 covers 14 residues. Here the CDR3 reads CSALLISSYNEQFF. CDR3 DNA sequence: TGCAGTGCTCTCCTCATAAGCTCCTACAATGAGCAGTTCTTC.

This clonotype was detected ten times or more. The chain combines TRBV12-3 or TRBV12-4 with TRBJ1-1, with D perhaps matching TRBD1 (6 bases). The CDR3 totals 12 residues. V was trimmed by 6 bases and J by 5 bases, leaving 10 bases between them. CDR3 amino acids: CASSPDSTEAFF. The CDR3, as DNA: TGTGCCAGCAGCCCGGACAGTACTGAAGCTTTCTTT.

Ten or more counts support this clonotype. The chain couples TRBV4-1 to TRBJ2-1, with 14 bases aligning to TRBD2. This CDR3 spans 17 amino acids. J lost 2 bases, V lost 4 bases, and 4 bases had no gene match. The V gene's germline CDR1 is MGHRA and CDR2 YSYEKL. CDR3 coding DNA: TGCGCCAGCAGCCGATCGACTAGCGGGGGGGCCTACAATGAGCAGTTCTTC. It specifies CASSRSTSGGAYNEQFF.

This clonotype was picked up many times. The CDR3 loop is CASSPKGNTEAFF. The CDR3 DNA is TGTGCCAGCTCACCAAAGGGGAACACTGAAGCTTTCTTT. The chain joins TRBV18 to TRBJ1-1, with D unresolved. The germline V gene has CDR1 KGHSH and CDR2 LQKENI. Trimming pared 2 bases from V and 1 base from J, leaving 5 bases between. The CDR3 has 13 residues. The full variable domain, its missing parts supplied by reference TRBV18 and TRBJ1-1, is NAGVMQNPRHLVRRRGQEARLRCSPMKGHSHVYWYRQLPEEGLKFMVYLQKENIIDESGMPKERFSAEFPKEGPSILRIQQVVRGDSAAYFCASSPKGNTEAFFGQGTRLTVV.

This clonotype was detected many times. The gene calls are TRBV12-3 or TRBV12-4 and TRBJ2-7, with a weak D call TRBD2 (6 bases). Trimming cost V 5 bases and J 0 bases, with 11 bases left between them. The CDR3 spans 14 residues. This CDR3 reads CASSQEEGSYEQYF. The CDR3 DNA reads as TGTGCCAGCAGTCAGGAGGAGGGCTCCTACGAGCAGTACTTC.

This clonotype was counted at least ten times. The chain joins TRBV20-1 to TRBJ2-7; D is unclear. Trimming removed 3 bases at V and 3 bases at J, with 6 bases between. CDR3 length: 11 residues. The germline gives CDR1 DFQATT, CDR2 SNEGSKA (reference sequence). CDR3 region: CSASGYYEQYF. CDR3 coding DNA: TGCAGTGCTAGCGGATACTACGAGCAGTACTTC.

Ten or more counts support this clonotype. The V and J genes are TRBV6-2 or TRBV6-3 and TRBJ2-5, with 9 bases aligning to TRBD2. CDR1 and CDR2 (germline): MNHEY, SVGEGT. Losses at the gene ends were 6 bases for V and 4 bases for J; bases not matched to a gene: 3. The CDR3 runs to 13 residues. CDR3 loop: CASRGTSRETQYF. The CDR3, as DNA: TGTGCCAGCAGAGGGACTAGCAGAGAGACCCAGTACTTC.

V and J are TRBV2 and TRBJ1-1; D ambiguous. Between the trimmed V and J ends, which lost 4 bases and 1 base, there was a span of 7 bases. This CDR3 has 13 amino acids. Germline V gene data show CDR1 as SNHLY and CDR2 as FYNNEI. CDR3 protein: CASSAARNTEAFF. The CDR3 DNA reads TGTGCCAGCAGTGCCGCGCGGAACACTGAAGCTTTCTTT. Together with reference TRBV2 and TRBJ1-1, the CDR3 gives the full variable domain: EPEVTQTPSHQVTQMGQEVILRCVPISNHLYFYWYRQILGQKVEFLVSFYNNEISEKSEIFDDQFSVERPDGSNFTLKIRSTKLEDSAMYFCASSAARNTEAFFGQGTRLTVV.

The rearrangement links TRBV2 to TRBJ2-1, with D perhaps matching TRBD2 (5 bases). Germline-derived CDR1 and CDR2 are SNHLY and FYNNEI. V gave up 0 bases and J gave up 4 bases, with 13 bases separating them. CDR3 length: 16 residues. The CDR3: CASSEALSSLYNEQFF. As DNA, the CDR3 is TGTGCCAGCAGTGAAGCCCTCTCTAGCCTGTACAATGAGCAGTTCTTC.

The sample holds a few counts of this clonotype. J is TRBJ1-2 and V is TRBV3-1; D gene ambiguous. CDR1 is LGHDT, CDR2 YNNKEL, per germline (reference sequence). The CDR3 spans 13 residues. Between the trimmed V and J ends, which lost 8 bases and 7 bases, there was a span of 17 bases. CDR3 loop: CASGDFGVGGYTF. The CDR3 coding sequence is TGTGCCAGCGGGGATTTTGGGGTGGGTGGCTACACCTTC.

This clonotype was seen at least ten times. The chain carries TRBV5-1 and TRBJ2-5; 7 nucleotides align to TRBD2. V was pared by 8 bases and J by 2 bases, with 6 bases of the junction left unmatched. Looked up from germline, CDR1 is SGHRS and CDR2 is YFSETQ. The CDR3 consists of 13 residues. The CDR3 DNA is TGCGCCAGTGCGACTAGCCCTCAAGAGACCCAGTACTTC. Protein: CASATSPQETQYF.

This clonotype has a count of ten or more. This rearrangement joins TRBV20-1 to TRBJ2-3; TRBD2 agrees at 9 bases. The CDR3 loop spans 14 amino acids. Germline V gene sequence: CDR1 DFQATT, CDR2 SNEGSKA (reference sequence). Trimming at V came to 3 bases and at J to 6 bases, leaving 7 bases not matched to a gene. CDR3 bases: TGCAGTGCTAGCACTAGCGGGCGAGGGGATACGCAGTATTTT. Its translation is CSASTSGRGDTQYF.

This clonotype appeared many times. V gene TRBV12-3 or TRBV12-4 combines with J gene TRBJ2-4; possibly TRBD2 for D (6 bases). Trimming took 6 bases from V and 0 from J, leaving 21 bases between them. CDR3 length equals 18 residues. The CDR3 sequence: CASRLWGEALLAKNIQYF. The DNA of the CDR3 is TGTGCCAGCAGGTTGTGGGGGGAGGCTTTACTAGCCAAAAACATTCAGTACTTC.

This clonotype was picked up many times. The V gene is TRBV5-1, the J gene TRBJ1-1; TRBD1 agrees at 9 bases. The CDR3 extends over 14 amino acids. Germline loops: CDR1 SGHRS, CDR2 YFSETQ. Losses at the gene ends were 3 bases for V and 5 bases for J; bases not matched to a gene: 5. CDR3 in amino acids: CASSSWTGVTEAFF. CDR3 in DNA: TGCGCCAGCAGCTCGTGGACAGGGGTGACTGAAGCTTTCTTT.

This clonotype was seen a few times. The chain joins TRBV19 to TRBJ1-5; TRBD1 might be the D (6 bases). Germline lookup yields CDR1 LNHDA and CDR2 SQIVND (reference sequence). V was trimmed by 5 bases and J by 6 bases, leaving 14 bases between them. CDR3 size: 14 residues. The CDR3, as DNA: TGTGCCAGTAGTTTAACAGGGAACGGTCAGCCCCAGCATTTT. Translating gives CASSLTGNGQPQHF.